This T cell receptor (beta chain) was captured in a study of T cells after yellow fever vaccination (dated by TCRdb to about 2019). About the investigation overall: Libraries from fractions with low cell numbers were prepared with the SMART-Seq v4 Ultra Low Input RNA kit. To follow T-cell clones before and after both primary and booster YFV17D yellow fever vaccination, bulk TCR alpha and beta repertoires underwent longitudinal sequencing. Two healthy male donors made up the cohort, one aged 18 to 29 years and the other aged 30 to 40 years. Blood samples were taken at several timepoints before and after primary and secondary immunization, and bulk PBMC replicates and cell subsets were isolated.

The CDR3 holds 16 amino acids from the cysteine to the phenylalanine. Only the CDR3 part of the read is kept: 48 bases, read in frame from the first base. Trimming leaves V shorter by 5 bases and J shorter by 0 bases, with the junction holding 6 bases beyond the gene matches. The germline V gene gives CDR1 as SGHVS and CDR2 as FNYEAQ. The instrument was an Illumina NovaSeq 6000. Synthesis of TCR cDNA relied on 5'RACE template switching, a step that introduced a universal primer site along with unique molecular identifiers. Priming for cDNA synthesis came from both the TCR alpha and TCR beta constant segments. Library amplification used two PCR steps, and the second PCR step added sample barcodes and sequencing adapters. Libraries were sequenced on Illumina HiSeq 2500 (2x100 bp) or NovaSeq (2x150 bp). In the paper's pipeline: Reads were demultiplexed and collapsed into UMI consensus sequences with MIGEC, and V(D)J alignment was performed with MiXCR. Using edgeR on replicate PBMC samples, clonotypes were called vaccine-responding if FDR was below 0.01 and the log2 fold change was above 5 up to day 15. Bulk clonotypes were assigned CD4 or CD8 identity according to which sequenced CD4 or CD8 repertoire held them at higher abundance. Using fastp at Q25 and MiXCR, TCRdb reprocessed the public reads and kept productive beta chains. Rows with one shared CDR3 protein collapse into an entry with the most common genes and DNA. TCRdb, not the original authors, processed these V and J calls. The sample table shows about 340,000 distinct CDR3 sequences, and roughly 4.3% are seen once. 24% of the sample rests with the top ten.

This clonotype showed up just a few times. The target of this receptor is not known. Qualities for individual bases were not recorded, and no much larger clone is one base off. The sample's treatment or condition label, in plain terms: live attenuated yellow fever vaccine strain. At every blood-draw timepoint, two biological replicates of bulk PBMCs were collected. A standard Ficoll-Paque protocol was used to isolate PBMCs from peripheral blood. TriZol was used to extract RNA from bulk PBMCs, from CD4 and CD8 fractions, and from dextramer-positive and dextramer-negative fractions. Results the study describes overall, beyond this receptor: Computational filtering was required because FACS-sorted repertoires could contain abundant contaminating clonotypes from the bulk population. A small fraction of clonotypes showed up in both the CD4 and CD8 compartments, probably as a result of convergent recombination. The study included only a couple of donors, which limits how far the findings can be generalized. The secondary T-cell response was weaker than the primary response but faster, peaking on day 5 instead of day 15. Most clones expanded after primary vaccination were re-detected after the booster (almost 98% of CD4 and approximately 89% of CD8), suggesting broad memory maintenance.

The sequence joins TRBV7-6 to TRBJ2-3, and TRBD2 aligns with 9 junction nucleotides. The clonotype comes from a man in his late teens or twenties who received the YFV17D yellow fever vaccine. The material sequenced was PBMCs, taken 5 days after the yellow fever booster vaccination. The CDR3 here reads CASSALSGGSTDTQYF. The DNA reads TGTGCCAGCAGCGCTCTTAGCGGGGGAAGCACAGATACGCAGTATTTT.